The clone carrying this T cell receptor (beta chain) occurred many times. Its specificity is unknown. This record comes from a study of CD8+CD57+ T cells in acquired aplastic anemia. Study-level points and caveats: Simpson's diversity of CD8+ cells was not significantly different in patients compared with controls. Roughly 31 CD8+ CDR3 sequences were shared between patients and controls.

Those patients picked for sequencing had displayed CD8+CD57+ cell expansion on flow cytometry. The blood sampling took place in patients who had so far received no therapy. Germline assignment: CDR1 LGHDT and CDR2 YNNKEL (reference sequence). Trimming took off 4 bases at V and 8 bases at J, with 12 bases between the two ends. The CDR3 covers 14 residues. Profiling of TCR beta VDJ combinations and CDR3 sequences used genomic DNA as template. MiXCR, run by TCRdb on the reads, gives a single entry per CDR3 protein. The data contain about 200,000 distinct CDR3 sequences, almost 50% of them singletons. The sequencing input was sorted CD4+, CD8+, or CD8+CD57+ T cells (not recorded which) from PBMCs. The genes are TRBV3-1 and TRBJ1-6, with D tentatively TRBD1 (6 bases). This receptor was taken from a human donor with aplastic anemia. The CDR3 sequence is CASSPWTADSPLHF. The CDR3 DNA follows: TGTGCCAGCAGCCCCTGGACAGCTGATTCACCCCTCCACTTT.